The 8 T cell receptor beta chains below come from one sample, sequenced in a study of shared clonotypes between healthy human individuals (dated by TCRdb to the early 2020s). The library was generated by the immunoSEQ multiplex PCR assay. TCRdb stores this immuneACCESS table with in-frame sequences only. Part of the clones is absent; in the studies checked, under half of the shortfall reflects unresolved V genes, and no reason is known for the rest. This sample lists around 550,000 clones; about 96% were detected once. The ten largest clones add up to less than 0.06% of the sample. Sequenced: naive CD4+ T cells sorted from blood. The cell subset or site label, read with the paper, signifies: CD45RA+ positively selected. The receptors derive from a woman aged 25 to 39 in good health.

The rearrangement joins TRBV6-1 to TRBJ1-5, with D tentatively TRBD1 (5 bases). The V end lost 2 bases, the J end lost 0 bases, and 11 bases lay between the germline ends. Germline V CDR1 and CDR2: MNHNS, SASEGT. There are 16 residues in the CDR3. DNA of the CDR3: TGTGCCAGCAGTGAACCTGGGGGTTATAGCAATCAGCCCCAGCATTTT. This encodes CASSEPGGYSNQPQHF.

The chain carries TRBV4-1 and TRBJ2-1; D is uncertain. This CDR3 has 12 residues. Per germline, CDR1 MGHRA and CDR2 YSYEKL. Trimming removed 1 base at V and 11 bases at J, with 9 bases between. This chain's CDR3 is CASSQGTTQQFF. In DNA, the CDR3 is TGCGCCAGCAGCCAAGGAACCACTCAGCAGTTCTTC.

The chain couples TRBV7-6 to TRBJ2-1; a possible D gene is TRBD2 (6 bases). The germline V gene has CDR1 SGHVS and CDR2 FNYEAQ. V was cut by 1 base and J by 3 bases, with 10 bases left in between. The CDR3 is made up of 15 amino acids. CDR3 region: CASSLVTGDYNEQFF. Here the CDR3 DNA reads TGTGCCAGCAGCTTAGTCACGGGAGACTACAATGAGCAGTTCTTC.

To note about this clone: One end of the junction is discordant with germline, which a read error may explain. J is TRBJ2-7 and V is TRBV6-1; 9 bases are a match to TRBD2. Per the germline V gene, CDR1 is MNHNS and CDR2 is SASEGT. The CDR3 totals 16 residues. Written as DNA, the CDR3 is TGTGCCATCAGTGGAGGTATAGCGGGAGACTCCTACGAGCAGTACTTC. It is translated as CAISGGIAGDSYEQYF.

In nucleotides, the CDR3 is TGTGCCAGCAGTTCACCTCGACAGGGGGCTTGGTATGGCTACACCTTC. This translates into CASSSPRQGAWYGYTF. The chain employs TRBV28 and TRBJ1-2, with 10 bases fitting TRBD1. V lost 4 bases to trimming and J lost 5 bases; unmatched junction nucleotides: 10. Germline CDR1 and CDR2: MDHEN and SYDVKM. The length of the CDR3 is 16 residues.

The chain recombines TRBV4-1 with TRBJ1-3; weak D call: TRBD1 (6 bases). The CDR3 length is 17 residues. V lost 3 bases and J 0 bases, leaving 15 bases between the germline ends. Germline CDR1 and CDR2: MGHRA and YSYEKL. The CDR3 protein is CASSQILTGFSGNTIYF. DNA for the CDR3: TGCGCCAGCAGCCAGATCCTGACAGGTTTCTCTGGAAACACCATATATTTT.

The sample holds a few counts of this clone. This sequence joins TRBV7-9 and TRBJ2-7, with TRBD1 identical over 7 bases. Germline lookup yields CDR1 SEHNR and CDR2 FQNEAQ (reference sequence). V lost 1 base to trimming and J lost 3 bases; unmatched junction nucleotides: 6. CDR3 length: 15 amino acids. This CDR3 reads CASSLGETGRYEQYF. The DNA for the CDR3 is TGTGCCAGCAGCTTAGGAGAGACAGGGCGCTACGAGCAGTACTTC.

This clone was observed once. The chain recombines TRBV23-1 with TRBJ2-7, with 10 bases fitting TRBD2. TRBV23-1 is known as an ORF, though its function is uncertain. The junction had 8 bases not matched to a gene; V was cut back by 6 bases and J by 3 bases. The CDR3 has 15 residues. This CDR3 is CASRDQREGRYEQYF. CDR3 DNA: TGCGCCAGCAGGGACCAGCGGGAGGGCCGCTACGAGCAGTACTTC.